The 16 T cell receptor beta chains below all came from one sample that was sequenced in a study of blood T cell repertoires in COVID-19. The method was immunoSEQ multiplex PCR; TCRdb's version includes in-frame clones alone and lacks a portion of them. This table holds approximately 70,000 clones, approximately 90% found once. Input material: peripheral blood. The receptors shown here come from a woman of 80 years or more with active COVID-19.

The chain combines TRBV10-3 with TRBJ2-1; D not resolved. V was pared by 5 bases and J by 7 bases, with 12 bases between. This CDR3 has 13 amino acids. Germline V CDR1 and CDR2: ENHRY, SYGVKD. The CDR3 bases are TGTGCCATCAGTCCGCCCAGTTTAAATGAGCAGTTCTTC. Protein product: CAISPPSLNEQFF.

The gene calls are TRBV25-1 and TRBJ2-2; TRBD1 agrees at 7 bases. There are 15 residues in the CDR3. Germline-derived CDR1 and CDR2 are MGHDK and SYGVNS. With V trimmed by 4 bases and J by 4 bases, 6 bases remained unmatched. The chain's CDR3 is CASSGQGGFTGELFF. CDR3 in DNA: TGTGCCAGCAGTGGACAGGGCGGGTTCACCGGGGAGCTGTTTTTT.

This chain uses TRBV19 with TRBJ2-7, with TRBD2 matching 14 bases. This CDR3 spans 15 amino acids. V shed 3 bases and J 5 bases; nucleotides not matched to a gene: 3. Germline loops: CDR1 LNHDA, CDR2 SQIVND (reference sequence). The CDR3 region is CASSMGTSGSHEQYF. CDR3 DNA sequence: TGTGCCAGTAGTATGGGGACTAGCGGGAGTCACGAGCAGTACTTC.

The V call is TRBV7-9, the J call TRBJ1-1; 8 bases fit TRBD1. Germline V lookup: CDR1 SEHNR, CDR2 FQNEAQ (reference sequence). The CDR3 covers 15 residues. V dropped 5 bases and J dropped 4; count of bases not matched to a gene: 9. CDR3 in DNA: TGTGCCAGCAGCCTAGGACAGGGTTTGGGCACTGAAGCTTTCTTT. This translates into CASSLGQGLGTEAFF.

The chain combines TRBV28 with TRBJ2-7, with TRBD1 matching 9 bases. The trim removed 6 bases at V and 7 bases at J, leaving 19 bases unmatched. The V gene's germline CDR1 is MDHEN and CDR2 SYDVKM. The CDR3 covers 17 residues. The CDR3 reads CASRSTAGTGFEKEQYF. CDR3 nucleotide sequence: TGTGCCAGCAGGTCCACTGCCGGGACAGGGTTTGAGAAGGAGCAGTACTTC.

J is TRBJ1-1 and V is TRBV19, with D possibly TRBD1 on 6 matching bases. V was pared by 2 bases and J by 4 bases, with 11 bases between. The CDR3 is 14 residues long. Per germline, CDR1 LNHDA and CDR2 SQIVND (reference sequence). This CDR3 reads CASSIRGAFTEAFF. The DNA for the CDR3 is TGTGCCAGTAGTATACGGGGGGCCTTCACTGAAGCTTTCTTT.

This clone was seen only a few times. The chain employs TRBV3-1 (or the pseudogene TRBV3-2) and TRBJ1-2, with D possibly TRBD1 on 6 matching bases. Germline CDR1 reads LGHDT; CDR2 reads YNNKEL (reference sequence). The CDR3 spans 18 residues. The V and J ends lost 3 bases and 4 bases respectively, with 24 bases between them. The DNA for the CDR3 is TGTGCCAGCAGCCAGCCCGGACAGTGGAGCAGGTCCCTCTATGGCTACACCTTC. Amino acid sequence: CASSQPGQWSRSLYGYTF.

CDR3 amino acids: CASSATGIIGYGYTF. CDR3 sequence (DNA): TGCGCCAGCAGCGCCACAGGGATCATTGGGTATGGCTACACCTTC. J is TRBJ1-2 and V is TRBV5-1; D might be TRBD1 (6 bases). The CDR3 contains 15 residues. Between the trimmed V and J ends, which lost 4 bases and 5 bases, there was a span of 18 bases. The germline gives CDR1 SGHRS, CDR2 YFSETQ.

The chain carries TRBV10-3 and TRBJ2-2; 8 bases align to TRBD2. J gave up 0 bases and V 3 bases, and 3 bases lay outside the gene matches. The CDR3 extends over 16 amino acids. CDR1 and CDR2 (germline): ENHRY, SYGVKD. In DNA form, the CDR3 reads TGTGCCATCAGTGAAGCGGGACTAGCGAACACCGGGGAGCTGTTTTTT. It encodes CAISEAGLANTGELFF.

V gene TRBV2 combines with J gene TRBJ1-5, with 9 positions matching TRBD1. The ends lost 4 bases at V and 4 bases at J; junction bases unmatched: 5. Germline CDR1 reads SNHLY; CDR2 reads FYNNEI. The CDR3 contains 15 residues. CDR3 protein: CASSGPGQGNQPQHF. The CDR3 DNA sequence: TGTGCCAGCAGTGGTCCGGGACAGGGTAATCAGCCCCAGCATTTT.

This clone was detected only a few times. The V call is TRBV4-3, the J call TRBJ2-7, with TRBD1 as a possible D gene (5 bases). The V and J ends lost 0 bases and 3 bases respectively, with 12 bases between them. The CDR3 covers 15 residues. Germline V gene sequence: CDR1 LGHNA, CDR2 YSLEER. This CDR3 is CASSQDWGTSYEQYF. The CDR3 nucleotides read TGCGCCAGCAGCCAAGATTGGGGCACGAGCTACGAGCAGTACTTC.

This chain uses TRBV7-3 with TRBJ2-2, with 7 positions matching TRBD1. The V segment lost 3 bases and the J segment 0 bases; nucleotides outside the gene matches: 7. The length of the CDR3 is 17 residues. Germline CDR1 SGHTA, CDR2 FQGTGA. CDR3 in amino acids: CASSFNRDSANTGELFF. As DNA, the CDR3 is TGTGCCAGCAGCTTTAATCGGGACAGCGCGAACACCGGGGAGCTGTTTTTT.

CDR3 bases: TGTGCCAGCAACAAGGACAGGGGGCAGGGCTATGGCTACACCTTC. This codes for CASNKDRGQGYGYTF. The chain combines TRBV6-5 with TRBJ1-2, with TRBD1 matching over 11 bases. The CDR3 sequence is 15 residues long. CDR1 is MNHEY, CDR2 SVGAGI, per germline. Trimming removed 7 bases from V and 4 bases from J; junction bases left unmatched: 8.

V gene TRBV7-9 combines with J gene TRBJ2-3; maybe TRBD2 (5 bases). V lost 5 bases and J 6 bases, leaving 18 bases between the germline ends. CDR3 length equals 15 residues. Germline CDR1 and CDR2: SEHNR and FQNEAQ (reference sequence). CDR3 in amino acids: CASSPRASNLDTQYF. CDR3 nucleotides: TGTGCCAGCAGCCCCCGGGCTAGCAACTTGGATACGCAGTATTTT.

The CDR3 DNA reads as TGTGCCAGCAGTTACGGGGGAGGAGCTTTCTTT. This encodes CASSYGGGAFF. The chain uses TRBV6-2 or TRBV6-3 and TRBJ1-1; possible D gene TRBD1, 5 bases. The CDR3 is 11 residues long. The V end was cut by 2 bases, the J end by 10 bases, with 8 bases between. In germline, CDR1 is MNHEY, CDR2 SVGEGT.

The chain has TRBV9 and TRBJ1-4; the D is unclear. The CDR3 totals 15 residues. In germline, CDR1 is SGDLS, CDR2 YYNGEE. With 3 bases removed from V and 14 bases from J, the gap between germline ends came to 23 bases. CDR3 amino acids: CASSEGSPGNSRLFF. The CDR3 coding sequence is TGTGCCAGCAGCGAGGGTTCCCCGGGGAACAGCAGGCTGTTTTTT.